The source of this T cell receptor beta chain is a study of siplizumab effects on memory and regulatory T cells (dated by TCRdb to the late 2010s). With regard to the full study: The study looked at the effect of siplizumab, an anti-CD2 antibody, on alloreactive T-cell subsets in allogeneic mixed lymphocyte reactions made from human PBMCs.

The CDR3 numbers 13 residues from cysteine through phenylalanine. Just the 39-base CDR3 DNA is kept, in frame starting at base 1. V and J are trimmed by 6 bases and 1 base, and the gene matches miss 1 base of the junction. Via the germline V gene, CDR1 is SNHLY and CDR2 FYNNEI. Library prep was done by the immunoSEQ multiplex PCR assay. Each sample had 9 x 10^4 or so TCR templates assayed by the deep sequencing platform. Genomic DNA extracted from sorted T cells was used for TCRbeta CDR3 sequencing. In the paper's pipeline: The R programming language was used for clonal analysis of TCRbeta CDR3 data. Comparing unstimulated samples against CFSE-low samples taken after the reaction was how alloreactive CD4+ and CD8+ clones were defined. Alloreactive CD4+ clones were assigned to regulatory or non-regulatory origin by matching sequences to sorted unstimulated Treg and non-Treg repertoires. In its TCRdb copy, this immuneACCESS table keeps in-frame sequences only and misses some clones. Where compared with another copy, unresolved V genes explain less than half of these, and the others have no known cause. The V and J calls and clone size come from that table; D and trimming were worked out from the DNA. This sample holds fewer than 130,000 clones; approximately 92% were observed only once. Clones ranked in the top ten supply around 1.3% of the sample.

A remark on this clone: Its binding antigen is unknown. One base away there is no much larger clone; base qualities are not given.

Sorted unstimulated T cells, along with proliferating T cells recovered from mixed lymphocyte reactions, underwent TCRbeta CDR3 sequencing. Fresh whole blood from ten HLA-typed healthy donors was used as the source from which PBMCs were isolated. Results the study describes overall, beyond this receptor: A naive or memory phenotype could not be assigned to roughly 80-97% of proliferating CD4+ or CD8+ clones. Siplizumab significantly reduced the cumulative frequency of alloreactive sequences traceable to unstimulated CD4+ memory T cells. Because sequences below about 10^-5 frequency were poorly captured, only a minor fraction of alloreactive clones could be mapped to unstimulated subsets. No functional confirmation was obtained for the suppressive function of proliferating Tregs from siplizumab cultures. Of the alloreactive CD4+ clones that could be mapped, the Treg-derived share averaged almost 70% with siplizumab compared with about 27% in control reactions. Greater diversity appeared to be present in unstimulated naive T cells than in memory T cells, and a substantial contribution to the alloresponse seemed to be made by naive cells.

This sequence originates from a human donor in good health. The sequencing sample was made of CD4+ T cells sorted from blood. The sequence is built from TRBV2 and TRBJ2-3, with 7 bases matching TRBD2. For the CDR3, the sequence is CASRRERTDTQYF. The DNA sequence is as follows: TGTGCCAGCAGGCGGGAGCGCACAGATACGCAGTATTTT.